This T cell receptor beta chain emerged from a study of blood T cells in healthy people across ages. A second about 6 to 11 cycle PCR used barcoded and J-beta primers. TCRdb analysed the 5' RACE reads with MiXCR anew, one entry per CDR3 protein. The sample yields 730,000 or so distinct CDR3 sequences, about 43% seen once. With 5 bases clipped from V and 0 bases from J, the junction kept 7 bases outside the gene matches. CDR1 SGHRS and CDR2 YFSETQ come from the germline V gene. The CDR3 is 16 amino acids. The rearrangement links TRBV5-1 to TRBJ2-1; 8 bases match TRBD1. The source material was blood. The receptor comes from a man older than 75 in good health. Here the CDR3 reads CASRPGTGNSYNEQFF. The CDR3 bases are TGCGCCAGCAGACCCGGGACAGGAAACTCCTACAATGAGCAGTTCTTC.